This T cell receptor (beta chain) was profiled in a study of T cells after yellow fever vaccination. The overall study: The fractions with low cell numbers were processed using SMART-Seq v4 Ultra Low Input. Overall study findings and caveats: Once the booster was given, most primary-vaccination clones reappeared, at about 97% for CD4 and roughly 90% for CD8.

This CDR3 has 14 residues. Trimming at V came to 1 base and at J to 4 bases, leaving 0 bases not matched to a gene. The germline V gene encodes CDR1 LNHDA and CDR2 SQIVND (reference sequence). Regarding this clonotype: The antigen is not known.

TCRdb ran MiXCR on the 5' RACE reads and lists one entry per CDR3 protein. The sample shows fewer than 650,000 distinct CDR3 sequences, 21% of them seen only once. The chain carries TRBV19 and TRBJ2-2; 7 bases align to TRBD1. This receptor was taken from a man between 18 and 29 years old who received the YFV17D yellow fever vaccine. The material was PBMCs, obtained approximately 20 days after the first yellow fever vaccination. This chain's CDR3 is CASSIAGGTGELFF. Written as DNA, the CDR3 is TGTGCCAGTAGTATAGCAGGGGGCACCGGGGAGCTGTTTTTT. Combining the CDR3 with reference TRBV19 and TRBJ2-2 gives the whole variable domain DGGITQSPKYLFRKEGQNVTLSCEQNLNHDAMYWYRQDPGQGLRLIYYSQIVNDFQKGDIAEGYSVSREKKESFPLTVTSAQKNPTAFYLCASSIAGGTGELFFGEGSRLTVL.